This entry features one TCR beta chain sequence. Its antigen is not known. These data are taken from a study of cytomegalovirus exposure and HLA in healthy donors. Study outcomes and limitations: There were about 160 TCR beta chains listed as cytomegalovirus-associated.

The study ran its PCR with 60 Vbeta and 13 Jbeta primers. Repertoires were generated with immunoSEQ multiplex PCR, while TCRdb's copy carries only in-frame clones and drops some. The top ten clones hold 1.3% to 1.5% of a sample with about 160,000 clones, 60% to 80% of them seen once. The germline V gene has CDR1 LNHDA and CDR2 SQIVND (reference sequence). The CDR3 runs to 14 residues. V was pared by 5 bases and J by 4 bases, with 14 bases between. The sequence was obtained from a man in his sixties in good health and CMV-seronegative. This chain connects TRBV19 to TRBJ1-2, with D uncertain. The sequencing input was PBMCs. The CDR3 region has the DNA TGTGCCAGTAGTGAGCTTAATCTCCCCTATGGCTACACCTTC. Residues: CASSELNLPYGYTF.